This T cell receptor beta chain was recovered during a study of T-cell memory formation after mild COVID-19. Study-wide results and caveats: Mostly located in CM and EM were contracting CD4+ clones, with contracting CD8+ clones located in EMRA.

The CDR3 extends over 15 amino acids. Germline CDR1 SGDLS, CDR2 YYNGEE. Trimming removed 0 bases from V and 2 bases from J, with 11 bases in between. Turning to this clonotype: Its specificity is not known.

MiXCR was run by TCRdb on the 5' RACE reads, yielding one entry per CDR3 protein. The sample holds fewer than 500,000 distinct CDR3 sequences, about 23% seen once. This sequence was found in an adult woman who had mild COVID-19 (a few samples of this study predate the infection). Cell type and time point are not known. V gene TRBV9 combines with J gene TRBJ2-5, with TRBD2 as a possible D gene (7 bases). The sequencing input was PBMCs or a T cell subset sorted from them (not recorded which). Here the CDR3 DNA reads TGTGCCAGCAGCGTAGGCGGGGGCCCTCAAGAGACCCAGTACTTC. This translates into CASSVGGGPQETQYF.